Presented here are 13 T cell receptor beta chains from one specimen sequenced in a study of T-cell memory formation after mild COVID-19. TCRdb re-called the 5' RACE reads with MiXCR, one entry per CDR3 protein. The data hold a few hundred thousand distinct CDR3 sequences, with 20% to 25% observed a single time. Sequencing was done on a sample of PBMCs or a T cell subset sorted from them (not recorded which). The receptors come from an adult woman who had mild COVID-19 (a few samples of this study predate the infection). Cell type and time point are not known.

This clonotype was counted only a few times. The chain couples TRBV9 to TRBJ1-1; no definite D call. This CDR3 region has 13 residues. Germline V gene sequence: CDR1 SGDLS, CDR2 YYNGEE. Trimming cost V 0 bases and J 4 bases, with 7 bases left between them. CDR3 DNA sequence: TGTGCCAGCAGCGTAGCAGGTTCCACTGAAGCTTTCTTT. This codes for CASSVAGSTEAFF. Full variable domain (outside the CDR3, taken from reference TRBV9 and TRBJ1-1): DSGVTQTPKHLITATGQRVTLRCSPRSGDLSVYWYQQSLDQGLQFLIQYYNGEERAKGNILERFSAQQFPDLHSELNLSSLELGDSALYFCASSVAGSTEAFFGQGTRLTVV.

With respect to this clonotype: A clone one base away is much larger, so this may be a read error. This rearrangement joins TRBV15 to TRBJ2-1; possibly TRBD1 for D (6 bases). V shed 5 bases and J shed 7 bases, with 9 bases lying between them. This CDR3 comprises 12 residues. Germline CDR1 reads LNHNV; CDR2 reads YYDKDF (reference sequence). CDR3 bases: TGTGCCACCAGCGTACAGGGAAATGAGCAGTTCTTC. Translation gives CATSVQGNEQFF.

V usage is TRBV3-1 and J usage is TRBJ2-2; D might be TRBD1 or TRBD2, each matching 5 bases. The V gene lost 2 bases and the J gene lost 6 bases, with 7 bases spanning the gap. Germline V gene sequence: CDR1 LGHDT, CDR2 YNNKEL (reference sequence). This CDR3 is 13 amino acids long. CDR3 nucleotide sequence: TGTGCCAGCAGCCAACTGGGGGCCGGGGAGCTGTTTTTT. Its translation is CASSQLGAGELFF.

This clonotype was observed a few times. This chain links TRBV12-3 or TRBV12-4 with TRBJ2-2; D ambiguous. This CDR3 is built from 15 residues. V was trimmed by 3 bases and J by 3 bases, leaving 11 bases between them. CDR3 amino acids: CASSFRSPYTGELFF. CDR3 bases: TGTGCCAGCAGTTTTCGGAGTCCATACACCGGGGAGCTGTTTTTT.

The chain links TRBV3-1 to TRBJ2-2, with D uncertain. The CDR3 covers 13 residues. The V end was cut by 4 bases, the J end by 5 bases, with 8 bases between. Germline values: CDR1 LGHDT, CDR2 YNNKEL (reference sequence). In nucleotides, the CDR3 is TGTGCCAGCAGCCCACTCTGGACCGGGGAGCTGTTTTTT. It codes for CASSPLWTGELFF.

The chain employs TRBV5-1 and TRBJ1-2, with D unclear. The CDR3 sequence is 15 residues long. Germline assignment: CDR1 SGHRS and CDR2 YFSETQ. V lost 4 bases and J 4 bases, leaving 17 bases between the germline ends. The CDR3 DNA reads TGCGCCAGCAGCCTCCCTGACCAGCCGATCTATGGCTACACCTTC. Amino acid sequence: CASSLPDQPIYGYTF.

This clonotype was recorded a few times. V is TRBV7-2 and J is TRBJ2-1; 8 nucleotides agree with TRBD1. The CDR3 extends over 15 amino acids. Germline V gene lookup returns CDR1 SGHTA and CDR2 FQGNSA. V was pared by 4 bases and J by 5 bases, with 7 bases of the junction left unmatched. The CDR3 bases are TGTGCCAGCAGCTATCAGGGGGCGCTTAACAATGAGCAGTTCTTC. Protein sequence: CASSYQGALNNEQFF.

This clonotype has more than one count but fewer than ten. This sequence joins TRBV12-3 or TRBV12-4 and TRBJ1-5; possible D gene TRBD1, 6 bases. Deletions cut 1 base from V and 2 bases from J, with 9 bases between. This CDR3 has 15 amino acids. CDR3 nucleotides: TGTGCCAGCAGTTTAGAGGGGGTGGGCAATCAGCCCCAGCATTTT. This codes for CASSLEGVGNQPQHF.

A few counts support this clonotype. The CDR3 is CASSLGIDQETQYF. The CDR3 bases are TGCGCCAGCAGCTTGGGAATAGACCAAGAGACCCAGTACTTC. V and J are TRBV5-1 and TRBJ2-5, with D uncertain. The CDR3 runs to 14 residues. Germline assignment: CDR1 SGHRS and CDR2 YFSETQ. Trimming pared 0 bases from V and 0 bases from J, leaving 6 bases between.

The chain has TRBV4-3 and TRBJ2-1; the D is unclear. The V gene's germline CDR1 is LGHNA and CDR2 YSLEER. V was trimmed by 0 bases and J by 4 bases, leaving 4 bases between them. This CDR3 has 13 residues. In DNA form, the CDR3 reads TGCGCCAGCAGCCAAGAGGAATACAATGAGCAGTTCTTC. This codes for CASSQEEYNEQFF.

This chain connects TRBV9 to TRBJ2-7, with 7 bases aligning to TRBD1. This CDR3 region has 15 residues. The junction had 8 bases not matched to a gene; V was cut back by 4 bases and J by 1 base. The germline gives CDR1 SGDLS, CDR2 YYNGEE. The CDR3 nucleotides are TGTGCCAGCAGCTTGGGACAGACCCTTTCCTACGAGCAGTACTTC. It encodes CASSLGQTLSYEQYF.

The chain joins TRBV19 to TRBJ2-5, with D hard to call. V was shortened by 5 bases and J by 7 bases, with 14 bases between the two germline ends. CDR1 is LNHDA and CDR2 is SQIVND in the germline V gene (reference sequence). The CDR3 length is 13 residues. As DNA, the CDR3 is TGTGCCAGTAGTCTTCCAACTCCCGGGACCCAGTACTTC. As protein: CASSLPTPGTQYF.

This chain uses TRBV20-1 with TRBJ2-7; weak D call: TRBD2 (5 bases). CDR1 and CDR2 (germline): DFQATT, SNEGSKA (reference sequence). Trimming removed 0 bases at V and 4 bases at J, with 16 bases between. The CDR3 is 15 residues long. The CDR3 bases are TGCAGTGCTAGAGATGTTCTAGGAGGTCCTTACGAGCAGTACTTC. Protein sequence: CSARDVLGGPYEQYF.